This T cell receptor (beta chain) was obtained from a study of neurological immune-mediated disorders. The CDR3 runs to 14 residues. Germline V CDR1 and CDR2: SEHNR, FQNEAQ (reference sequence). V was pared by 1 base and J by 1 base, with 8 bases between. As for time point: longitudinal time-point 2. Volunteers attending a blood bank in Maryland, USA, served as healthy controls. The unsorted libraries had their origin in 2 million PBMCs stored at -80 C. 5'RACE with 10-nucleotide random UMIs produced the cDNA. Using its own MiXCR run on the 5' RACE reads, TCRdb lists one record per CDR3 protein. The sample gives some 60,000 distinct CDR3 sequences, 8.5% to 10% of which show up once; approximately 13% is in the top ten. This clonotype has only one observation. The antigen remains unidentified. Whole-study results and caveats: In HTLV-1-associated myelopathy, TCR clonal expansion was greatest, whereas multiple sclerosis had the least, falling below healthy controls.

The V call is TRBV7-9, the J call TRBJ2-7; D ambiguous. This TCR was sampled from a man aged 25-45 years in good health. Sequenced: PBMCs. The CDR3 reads CASSLGYSSYEQYF. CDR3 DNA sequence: TGTGCCAGCAGCTTAGGGTACAGTTCCTACGAGCAGTACTTC. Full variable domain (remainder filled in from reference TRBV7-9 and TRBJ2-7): DTGVSQNPRHKITKRGQNVTFRCDPISEHNRLYWYRQTLGQGPEFLTYFQNEAQLEKSRLLSDRFSAERPKGSFSTLEIQRTEQGDSAMYLCASSLGYSSYEQYFGPGTRLTVT.